This TCR beta chain was sequenced during a study of shared clonotypes between healthy human individuals. In the original workflow: With immunoSEQ giving junction-only sequences and no quality scores, filtering differed. Here immunoSEQ multiplex PCR was the method, and the copy in TCRdb shows in-frame clones only, minus some. That table furnishes V, J and clone size, whereas the DNA furnished D and trimming. There are about 1.5 million clones in the sample; 95% to 99% occur only once, and approximately 0.44% lies in the top ten. Into CD45RA+ naive and CD45RA-negative memory subsets, the CD4+ cells were split. The CDR3 has 14 residues. The germline V and J ends were trimmed by 5 bases and 6 bases, with 14 bases remaining between them. From germline, CDR1 is SGHTA and CDR2 FQGTGA.

The rearrangement links TRBV7-3 to TRBJ2-1, with D possibly being TRBD2 (6 bases). The sequence came from a man aged 25-45 years in good health. Sequences were obtained from naive CD4+ T cells sorted from blood. Subset defined: CD45RA+ positively selected. In DNA form, the CDR3 reads TGTGCCAGCAGCCTTGGGGGAGGAATCAATGAGCAGTTCTTC. Residues: CASSLGGGINEQFF.